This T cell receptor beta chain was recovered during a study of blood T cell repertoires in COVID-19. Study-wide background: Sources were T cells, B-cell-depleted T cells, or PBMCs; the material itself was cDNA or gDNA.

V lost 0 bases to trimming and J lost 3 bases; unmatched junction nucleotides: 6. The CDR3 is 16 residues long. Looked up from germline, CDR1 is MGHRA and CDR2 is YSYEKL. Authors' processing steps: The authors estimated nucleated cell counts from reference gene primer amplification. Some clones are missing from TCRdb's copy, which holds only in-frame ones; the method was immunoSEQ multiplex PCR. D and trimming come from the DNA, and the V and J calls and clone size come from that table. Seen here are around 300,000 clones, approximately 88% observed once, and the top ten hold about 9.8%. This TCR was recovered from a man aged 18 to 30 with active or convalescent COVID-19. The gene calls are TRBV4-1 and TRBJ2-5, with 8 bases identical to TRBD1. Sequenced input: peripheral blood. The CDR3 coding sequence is TGCGCCAGCAGCCAAGAGGCCCCGACAGGGGAAGAGACCCAGTACTTC. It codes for CASSQEAPTGEETQYF.